A selection of T cell receptor beta chains follows, all from one sample in a study of T cell responses to AZD1222 COVID-19 vaccine. This table comes from immunoSEQ multiplex PCR, and its TCRdb copy is limited to in-frame clones, with some not included. The repertoire holds around 130,000 clones, 94% seen once, with under 7.5% in the top ten. Sequencing used peripheral blood, obtained on day 0 of AZD1222 vaccination. The receptors were sampled from an adult in good health. The CDR3 runs from the conserved cysteine through the conserved F or W. D genes are given only for firm matches. The size entry is marked missing in some rows and otherwise reads once, few, many or a size class.

clone size,J gene,V gene,D gene,CDR3 protein,CDR3 DNA
NA,TRBJ2-3,TRBV15,TRBD2,CATSRAVGGSDTQYF,TGTGCCACCAGCAGAGCGGTGGGGGGGTCAGATACGCAGTATTTT
once,TRBJ2-1,TRBV19,NA,CASSLFAIRDSRSSYNEQFF,TGTGCCAGTAGTTTATTCGCGATCCGGGACTCCCGAAGCTCCTACAATGAGCAGTTCTTC
NA,TRBJ2-6,TRBV6-1,NA,CASSEEGYGANVLTF,TGTGCCAGCAGCGAAGAGGGTTACGGGGCCAACGTCCTGACTTTC
NA,TRBJ1-2,TRBV5-1,NA,CASSLGAGSYGYTF,TGCGCCAGCAGCTTAGGGGCTGGGAGCTATGGCTACACCTTC
NA,TRBJ2-2,TRBV4-3,NA,CASSQERRVNTGELFF,TGCGCCAGCAGCCAAGAGAGGCGGGTGAACACCGGGGAGCTGTTTTTT
NA,TRBJ2-1,TRBV15,TRBD2,CATSRGTTDEQFF,TGTGCCACCAGCAGGGGGACTACGGATGAGCAGTTCTTC
NA,TRBJ1-1,TRBV29-1,NA,CSVDGQNTEAFF,TGCAGCGTTGACGGGCAGAACACTGAAGCTTTCTTT
once,TRBJ2-1,TRBV3-1/TRBV3-2,TRBD2,CASSPGTSGAYNEQFF,TGTGCCAGCAGCCCTGGGACTAGCGGCGCCTACAATGAGCAGTTCTTC
NA,TRBJ2-1,TRBV6-6,NA,CASSYSPPVGEQFF,TGTGCCAGCAGTTACTCCCCCCCGGTTGGTGAGCAGTTCTTC
few,TRBJ2-7,TRBV2,NA,CASRRNYEQYF,TGTGCCAGCCGTAGGAACTACGAGCAGTACTTC
NA,TRBJ2-7,TRBV5-1,TRBD2,CASSQGLAATYEQYF,TGCGCCAGCAGCCAGGGACTAGCGGCGACCTACGAGCAGTACTTC
NA,TRBJ2-1,TRBV3-1/TRBV3-2,TRBD2,CASSQGRVAGGPQFF,TGTGCCAGCAGCCAAGGGAGGGTAGCGGGAGGGCCCCAGTTCTTC
NA,TRBJ2-7,TRBV29-1,NA,CSVTDSLSRRTDSYEQYF,TGCAGCGTTACAGACAGCCTATCCCGGAGAACCGACTCCTACGAGCAGTACTTC
NA,TRBJ1-1,TRBV21-1,NA,CASSKAPEKGVNTEAFF,TGTGCCAGCAGCAAAGCCCCCGAGAAAGGGGTAAACACTGAAGCTTTCTTT
once,TRBJ1-1,TRBV4-2,NA,CASSQEGLIGNTEAFF,TGTGCCAGCAGCCAAGAGGGCCTCATTGGGAACACTGAAGCTTTCTTT
few,TRBJ2-3,TRBV4-3,NA,CASSQAEGLDTDTQYF,TGCGCCAGCAGCCAGGCTGAAGGGTTGGACACAGATACGCAGTATTTT
NA,TRBJ2-3,TRBV27,NA,CASSFHTDTQYF,TGTGCCAGCAGTTTTCACACAGATACGCAGTATTTT
NA,TRBJ2-1,TRBV7-6,TRBD2,CASSLTGGLGNEQFF,TGTGCCAGCAGCCTCACGGGAGGGCTCGGGAATGAGCAGTTCTTC
NA,TRBJ1-6,TRBV1,NA,CTSSPRQGNNSPLHF,TGCACCAGCAGCCCACGACAGGGAAATAATTCACCCCTCCACTTT
NA,TRBJ2-3,TRBV12-3/TRBV12-4,NA,CASSRGLADTQYF,TGTGCCAGCAGTCGCGGCTTGGCAGATACGCAGTATTTT
NA,TRBJ1-2,TRBV19,TRBD1,CASSRDSFNYGYTF,TGTGCCAGTAGTCGGGACAGTTTTAACTATGGCTACACCTTC
NA,TRBJ2-5,TRBV27,TRBD2,CASSLAGLQETQYF,TGTGCCAGCAGCTTAGCGGGACTCCAAGAGACCCAGTACTTC
NA,TRBJ2-5,TRBV4-1,NA,CASSQDWETQYF,TGCGCCAGCAGCCAAGATTGGGAGACCCAGTACTTC
once,TRBJ1-2,TRBV10-1,TRBD1,CASSESRGVGGYTF,TGCGCCAGCAGTGAGTCCAGGGGGGTAGGAGGCTACACCTTC
few,TRBJ2-3,TRBV29-1,TRBD2,CSTTRAGGLDTQYF,TGCAGCACCACGAGGGCGGGAGGGCTAGATACGCAGTATTTT
once,TRBJ2-2,TRBV27,TRBD2,CASSWTSANTGELFF,TGTGCCAGCAGCTGGACTAGCGCGAACACCGGGGAGCTGTTTTTT
NA,TRBJ1-2,TRBV6-5,NA,CASSYSISYGYTF,TGTGCCAGCAGTTACTCGATTTCCTATGGCTACACCTTC
once,TRBJ1-6,TRBV19,TRBD1,CASKTTGTASPLHF,TGTGCCAGTAAAACGACCGGGACAGCCTCACCCCTCCACTTT
NA,TRBJ2-7,TRBV5-5,NA,CASSPSSYEQYF,TGTGCCAGCAGCCCGTCCTCCTACGAGCAGTACTTC
once,TRBJ2-7,TRBV3-1/TRBV3-2,NA,CASSQIRGRASSYEQYF,TGTGCCAGCAGCCAAATTCGGGGCAGGGCGAGCTCCTACGAGCAGTACTTC
NA,TRBJ1-2,TRBV5-1,TRBD1,CASSSGQGDGYTF,TGCGCCAGCAGCTCGGGACAGGGAGATGGCTACACCTTC
NA,TRBJ2-1,TRBV18,TRBD2,CASSPGTSGSNEQFF,TGTGCCAGCTCACCAGGGACTAGCGGGAGCAATGAGCAGTTCTTC
NA,TRBJ1-1,TRBV7-3,NA,CASSFLGGSEAFF,TGTGCCAGCAGCTTTTTGGGGGGCTCTGAAGCTTTCTTT
NA,TRBJ1-1,TRBV4-3,TRBD1,CPSSPQGAQVTEAFF,TGCCCCAGCAGCCCACAGGGGGCGCAAGTCACTGAAGCTTTCTTT
NA,TRBJ2-3,TRBV7-8,NA,CASSLDTTLRTDTQYF,TGTGCCAGCAGCTTAGATACTACCCTGCGCACAGATACGCAGTATTTT
NA,TRBJ2-3,TRBV28,TRBD2,CATRWASGTDTQYF,TGTGCCACTCGGTGGGCTAGCGGAACAGATACGCAGTATTTT
NA,TRBJ1-1,TRBV18,NA,CASSPGGPEAFF,TGTGCCAGCTCACCTGGGGGCCCTGAAGCTTTCTTT
NA,TRBJ1-2,TRBV28,NA,CASSAEGGYGYTF,TGTGCCAGCAGTGCCGAGGGGGGGTATGGCTACACCTTC
NA,TRBJ2-7,TRBV12-3/TRBV12-4,TRBD1,CASRGQGTHEQYF,TGTGCCAGCAGGGGACAGGGAACCCACGAGCAGTACTTC